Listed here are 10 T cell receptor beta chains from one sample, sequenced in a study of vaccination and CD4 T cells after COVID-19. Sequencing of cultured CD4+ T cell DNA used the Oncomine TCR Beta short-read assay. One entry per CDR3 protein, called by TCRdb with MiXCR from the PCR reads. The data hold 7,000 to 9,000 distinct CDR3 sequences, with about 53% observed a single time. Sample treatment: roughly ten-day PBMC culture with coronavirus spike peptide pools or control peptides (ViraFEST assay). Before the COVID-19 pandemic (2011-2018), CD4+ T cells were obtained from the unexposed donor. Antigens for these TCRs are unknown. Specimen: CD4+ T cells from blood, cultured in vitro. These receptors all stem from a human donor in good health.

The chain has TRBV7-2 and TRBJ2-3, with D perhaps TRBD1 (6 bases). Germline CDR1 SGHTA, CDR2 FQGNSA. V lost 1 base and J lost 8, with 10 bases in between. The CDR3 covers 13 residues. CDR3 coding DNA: TGTGCCAGCAGCTTAGGTGTAGGGGGTACGCAGTATTTT. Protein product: CASSLGVGGTQYF.

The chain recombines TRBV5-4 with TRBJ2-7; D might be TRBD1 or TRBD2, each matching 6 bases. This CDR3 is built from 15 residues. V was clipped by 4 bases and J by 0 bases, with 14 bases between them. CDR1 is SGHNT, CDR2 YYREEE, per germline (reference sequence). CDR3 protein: CASSRRDTNSYEQYF. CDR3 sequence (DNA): TGTGCCAGCAGCCGGAGGGACACCAACTCCTACGAGCAGTACTTC. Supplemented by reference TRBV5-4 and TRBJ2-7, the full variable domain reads ETGVTQSPTHLIKTRGQQVTLRCSSQSGHNTVSWYQQALGQGPQFIFQYYREEENGRGNFPPRFSGLQFPNYSSELNVNALELDDSALYLCASSRRDTNSYEQYFGPGTRLTVT.

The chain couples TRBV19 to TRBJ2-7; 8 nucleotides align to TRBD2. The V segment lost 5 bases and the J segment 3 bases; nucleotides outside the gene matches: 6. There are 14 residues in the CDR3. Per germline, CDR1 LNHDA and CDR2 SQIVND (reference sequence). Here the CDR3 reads CASSSGGGIYEQYF. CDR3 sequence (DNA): TGTGCCAGTAGTTCGGGCGGGGGGATCTACGAGCAGTACTTC.

The CDR3 protein is CASSLDDLTYNEQFF. The CDR3 DNA is TGTGCCAGCAGTTTAGACGACCTTACCTACAATGAGCAGTTCTTC. The V gene is TRBV12-3 or TRBV12-4, the J gene TRBJ2-1; D remains ambiguous. The V and J ends lost 1 base and 2 bases respectively, with 9 bases between them. CDR3 length equals 15 residues.

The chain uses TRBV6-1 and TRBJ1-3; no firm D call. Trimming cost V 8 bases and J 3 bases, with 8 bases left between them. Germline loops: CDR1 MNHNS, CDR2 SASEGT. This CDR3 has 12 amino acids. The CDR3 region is CASSTVGNTIYF. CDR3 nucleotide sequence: TGTGCCAGCTCCACAGTTGGAAACACCATATATTTT.

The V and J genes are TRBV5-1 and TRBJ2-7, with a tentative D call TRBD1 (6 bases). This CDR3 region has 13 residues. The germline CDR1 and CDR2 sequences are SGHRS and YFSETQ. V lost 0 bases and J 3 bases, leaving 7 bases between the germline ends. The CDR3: CASSLVQGYEQYF. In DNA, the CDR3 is TGCGCCAGCAGCTTGGTACAGGGCTACGAGCAGTACTTC.

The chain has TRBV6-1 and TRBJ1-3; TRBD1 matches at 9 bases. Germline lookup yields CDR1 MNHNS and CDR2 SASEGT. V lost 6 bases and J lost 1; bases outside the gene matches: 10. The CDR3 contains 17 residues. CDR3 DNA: TGTGCCAGCAGCGCACCGGGACAGGGCGTTTCTGGAAACACCATATATTTT. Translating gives CASSAPGQGVSGNTIYF.

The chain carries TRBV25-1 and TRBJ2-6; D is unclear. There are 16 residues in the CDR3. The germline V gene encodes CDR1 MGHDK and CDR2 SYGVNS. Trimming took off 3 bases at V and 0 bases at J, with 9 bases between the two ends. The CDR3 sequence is CASSDHIGSGANVLTF. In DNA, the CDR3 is TGTGCCAGCAGTGATCACATCGGCTCTGGGGCCAACGTCCTGACTTTC.

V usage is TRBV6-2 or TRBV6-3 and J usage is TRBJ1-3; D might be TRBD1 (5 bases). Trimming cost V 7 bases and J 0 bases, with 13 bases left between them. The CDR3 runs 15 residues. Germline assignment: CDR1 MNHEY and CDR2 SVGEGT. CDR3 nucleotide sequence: TGTGCCAGCACCTTGGGGCCGGACTCTGGAAACACCATATATTTT. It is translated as CASTLGPDSGNTIYF.

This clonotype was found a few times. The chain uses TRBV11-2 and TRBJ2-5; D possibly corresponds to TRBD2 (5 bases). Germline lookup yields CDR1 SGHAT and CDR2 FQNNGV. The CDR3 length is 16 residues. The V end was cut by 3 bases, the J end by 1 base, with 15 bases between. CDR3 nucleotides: TGTGCCAGCAGCTTCTTCCCCCGAGGGCCCCAAGAGACCCAGTACTTC. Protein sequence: CASSFFPRGPQETQYF.